Included here is one T cell receptor (beta chain) sequence, with context. Its cognate antigen has yet to be identified. No much larger clone exists at a distance of one base, and base qualities are not known. The CDR3 regions of human TCRbeta chains were subjected to immunosequencing. In the authors' own workflow: TCRs in the repertoires were compared against a reference library of SARS-CoV-2-specific TCRs that had been generated with the MIRA antigen-specificity platform. Breadth was defined as the fraction of unique TCRs that were SARS-CoV-2-associated. Depth was defined as the fraction of total T cells that were SARS-CoV-2-associated. Using the MIRA data, each spike-specific TCR was mapped to the spike region that the TCR reacts to and placed in a CD4 or CD8 class. Log10-transformed breadth and depth values were compared by one-way ANOVA with Sidak's multiple comparisons tests. In TCRdb, the immuneACCESS table is reduced to in-frame sequences with V and J assigned. These tables do not hold every clone; where another copy was compared, an unresolved V gene accounts for under half, and the others remain unexplained. V and J calls and clone size are copied from that table; D and trimming were computed from the DNA. Within this sample are more than 100,000 clones, with almost 85% of them counted one time only. The ten largest make up 7.9% of the sample.

This sample is drawn from a study of T cell responses to AZD1222 COVID-19 vaccine (dated by TCRdb to the early 2020s). In the study overall: A total of 230 to 250 trial participants underwent TCR sequencing, of whom more than 200 had received two doses of AZD1222 and some 25 had received two doses of the MenACWY control vaccine. Trial participants were enrolled by age into 18-55, 56-69 and 70-plus year subgroups, with roughly 150, 30 and 60 TCR-sequenced participants respectively.

Germline trimming amounts to 4 bases on V and 0 bases on J, with 1 as the count of junction bases outside the gene matches. The CDR3 spans 15 residues, from the cysteine through the phenylalanine. This entry keeps only the CDR3 DNA: 45 bases, framed from base 1. Based on the germline V gene, the CDR1 and CDR2 sequences are SNHLY and FYNNEI. Study-level results and caveats: Only a handful of AZD1222 recipients were SARS-CoV-2 seropositive at baseline, limiting conclusions about previously exposed vaccinees. Because no day 14 peak-response samples were available, the repertoires could be characterized only after the peak T cell response. Most participants were white British and females outnumbered males, and the authors suggested that clonal diversity may have been underestimated. The vaccine-associated CD4 TCRs covered the entire spike protein, and the dominant responses fell in regions 160-218 and 743-854. Epitopes outside the regions mutated in the B.1.351 and B.1.1.7 variants were reportedly recognized by nearly half of the unique spike-specific TCRs. In the small 56-69-year group, the increase in depth fell short of significance, most likely because of low power. After two AZD1222 doses, spike-specific TCR breadth and depth were significantly higher than at day 0 and than in MenACWY recipients.

Per the publication, the time point label means: about 28 days (+/-7) after the second vaccine dose. The sample's treatment or condition label is to be understood as: meningococcal conjugate vaccine given as trial control. Samples from vaccinated people were obtained from the UK trials COV001 and COV002, which included a single-blind randomized controlled phase 2/3 trial of AZD1222 (ChAdOx1 nCoV-19) in healthy adults. For TCRbeta chain sequencing, PBMC samples were collected from trial participants at day 0 and at day 28 after the second dose. The sequencing here drew on peripheral blood, taken 28 days after the second dose of the MenACWY control vaccine. This TCR came from an adult who received the MenACWY meningococcal vaccine as a control. The chain is assembled from TRBV2 and TRBJ2-2; TRBD2 fits 8 bases in the junction. The DNA is as follows: TGTGCCAGCAGTGCGGGGGGGCCGAACACCGGGGAGCTGTTTTTT. This is translated as CASSAGGPNTGELFF.